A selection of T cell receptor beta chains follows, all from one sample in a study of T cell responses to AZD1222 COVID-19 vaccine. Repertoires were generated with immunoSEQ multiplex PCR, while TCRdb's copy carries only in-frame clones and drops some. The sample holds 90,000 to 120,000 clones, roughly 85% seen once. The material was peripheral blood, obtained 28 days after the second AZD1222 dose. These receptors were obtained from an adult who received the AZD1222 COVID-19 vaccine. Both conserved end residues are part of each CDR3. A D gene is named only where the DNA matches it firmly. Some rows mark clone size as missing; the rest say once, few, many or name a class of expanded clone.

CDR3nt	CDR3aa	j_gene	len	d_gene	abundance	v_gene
TGTGCCACCAGTGCACTGCATACTTCCTACGAGCAGTACTTC	CATSALHTSYEQYF	TRBJ2-7	14	-	-	TRBV24-1
TGTGCCAGCTCACGCTCGGCCAGGGCGGAGACCCAGTACTTC	CASSRSARAETQYF	TRBJ2-5	14	-	-	TRBV18
TGTGCCAGCAGGTCGGGATTAAGCACAGATACGCAGTATTTT	CASRSGLSTDTQYF	TRBJ2-3	14	-	-	TRBV28
TGTGCCAGCAGCGTAGGAGGAACCAGGGGGAATTCACCCCTCCACTTT	CASSVGGTRGNSPLHF	TRBJ1-6	16	TRBD1	-	TRBV9
TGTGCCAGACAATCAGGGAGGACTAATGAAAAACTGTTTTTT	CARQSGRTNEKLFF	TRBJ1-4	14	-	few	TRBV19
TGTGCCAGCAGTGCGGGACAGGGGGGGTTCTCTGGCTACACCTTC	CASSAGQGGFSGYTF	TRBJ1-2	15	TRBD1	-	TRBV2
TGTGCCAGCAGCTTAGCCGGGACAGCCGCTAACTATGGCTACACCTTC	CASSLAGTAANYGYTF	TRBJ1-2	16	TRBD1	-	TRBV7-6
TGTGCCAGCAGCCACCGGGCCAAGATAAATCAGCCCCAGCATTTT	CASSHRAKINQPQHF	TRBJ1-5	15	-	-	TRBV6-5
TGTGCCAGCAGCTTGACAGGGATGAGTCGCTATGGCTACACCTTC	CASSLTGMSRYGYTF	TRBJ1-2	15	-	-	TRBV5-5
TGTGCCAGCAGCTCATGGACCGACGGAAACACCATATATTTT	CASSSWTDGNTIYF	TRBJ1-3	14	-	-	TRBV7-9
TGTGCCAGCCGGAGAGGGGGCGTGAAAGAGCAGTACTTC	CASRRGGVKEQYF	TRBJ2-7	13	TRBD1	-	TRBV2
TGTGCCAGCAGCGGGTGGGACACCCGCTATGGCTACACCTTC	CASSGWDTRYGYTF	TRBJ1-2	14	-	-	TRBV11-1
TGTGCCAGTAGTATGAAGGGACGAGCGAGCACTGAAGCTTTCTTT	CASSMKGRASTEAFF	TRBJ1-1	15	-	-	TRBV19
TGCGCCAGCAGCTTGACCAGCCTGAACACTGAAGCTTTCTTT	CASSLTSLNTEAFF	TRBJ1-1	14	-	-	TRBV5-1